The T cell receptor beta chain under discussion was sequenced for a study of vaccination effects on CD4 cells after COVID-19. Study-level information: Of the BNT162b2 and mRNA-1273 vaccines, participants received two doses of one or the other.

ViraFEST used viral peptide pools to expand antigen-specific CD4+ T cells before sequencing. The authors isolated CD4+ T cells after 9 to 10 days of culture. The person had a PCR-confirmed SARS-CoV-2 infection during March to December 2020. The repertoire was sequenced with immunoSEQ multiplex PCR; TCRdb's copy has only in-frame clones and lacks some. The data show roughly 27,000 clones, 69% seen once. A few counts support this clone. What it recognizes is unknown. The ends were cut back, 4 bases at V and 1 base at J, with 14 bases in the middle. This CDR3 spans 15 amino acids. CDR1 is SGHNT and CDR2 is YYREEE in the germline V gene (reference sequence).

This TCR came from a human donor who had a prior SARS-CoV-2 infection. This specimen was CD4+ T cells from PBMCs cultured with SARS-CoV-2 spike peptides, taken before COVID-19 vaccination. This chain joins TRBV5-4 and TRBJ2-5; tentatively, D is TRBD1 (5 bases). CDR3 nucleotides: TGTGCCAGCAGCCCGGGCGGACACCTCCAAGAGACCCAGTACTTC. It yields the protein CASSPGGHLQETQYF.